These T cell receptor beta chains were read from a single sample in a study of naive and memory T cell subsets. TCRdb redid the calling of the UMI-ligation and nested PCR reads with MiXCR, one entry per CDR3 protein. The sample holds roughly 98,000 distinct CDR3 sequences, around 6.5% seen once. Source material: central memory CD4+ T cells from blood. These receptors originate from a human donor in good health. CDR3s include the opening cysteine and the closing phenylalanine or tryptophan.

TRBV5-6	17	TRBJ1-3	CASSLLDRGPSGNTIYF
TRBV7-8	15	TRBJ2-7	CASSPTLGIPHEQYF
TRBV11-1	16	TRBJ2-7	CASSLEVPALVNEQYF
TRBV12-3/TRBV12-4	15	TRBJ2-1	CASSPGTGSYNEQFF
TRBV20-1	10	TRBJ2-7	CSASGLGGSF
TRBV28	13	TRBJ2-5	CASSYDTSSAQYF
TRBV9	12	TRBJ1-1	CASSNMNTEAFF
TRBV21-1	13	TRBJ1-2	CASSTERARGYTF
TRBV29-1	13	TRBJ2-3	CSVVKGGADTQYF
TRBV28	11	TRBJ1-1	CASSFKTKAFF